What follows is one T cell receptor beta chain and its context. The data were produced by immunoSEQ multiplex PCR, yet TCRdb's version contains in-frame clones alone and is incomplete. The profile shows under 45,000 clones, 94% of them singletons. This sample is part of a study of T cell changes during pregnancy in multiple sclerosis. Material: CD4+ T cells from peripheral blood mononuclear cells, obtained after pregnancy. The sequence was obtained from a female donor with multiple sclerosis, enrolled in a pregnancy study.

The CDR3 DNA reads as TGTGCCTGGTACAGATTCAACACTGAAGCTTTCTTT. Amino acid sequence: CAWYRFNTEAFF. This chain connects TRBV30 to TRBJ1-1, with D unclear. Germline lookup yields CDR1 GTSNPN and CDR2 SVGIG (reference sequence). The ends were cut back, 5 bases at V and 2 bases at J, with 9 bases in the middle. CDR3 length: 12 amino acids.